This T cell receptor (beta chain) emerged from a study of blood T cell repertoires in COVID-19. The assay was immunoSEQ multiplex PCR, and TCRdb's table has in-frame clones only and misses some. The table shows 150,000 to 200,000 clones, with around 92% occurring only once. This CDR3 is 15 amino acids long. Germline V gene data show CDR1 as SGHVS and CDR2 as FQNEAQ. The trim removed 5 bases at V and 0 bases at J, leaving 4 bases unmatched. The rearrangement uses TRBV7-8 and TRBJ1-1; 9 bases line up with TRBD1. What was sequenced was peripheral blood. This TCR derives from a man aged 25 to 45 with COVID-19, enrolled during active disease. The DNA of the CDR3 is TGTGCCAGCAGCACAGGACAGGGGATGAACACTGAAGCTTTCTTT. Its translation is CASSTGQGMNTEAFF.